Following are 14 T cell receptor beta chains from one sample sequenced in a study of blood T cell repertoires in COVID-19. Profiled with immunoSEQ multiplex PCR; TCRdb holds only in-frame clones, not every one. The table lists 290,000 or so clones, about 90% of them singletons. Source material: PBMCs or T cells enriched from blood (not recorded which). Receptors were obtained from a woman aged 18-29 years with acute COVID-19.

The CDR3 loop is CASSIWTASNQPQHF. For the CDR3, the DNA is TGTGCCAGTAGTATATGGACAGCTAGCAATCAGCCCCAGCATTTT. The rearrangement links TRBV19 to TRBJ1-5; weak D call: TRBD1 (6 bases). The germline V and J ends were trimmed by 2 bases and 0 bases, with 8 bases remaining between them. The CDR3 totals 15 residues. Germline V gene sequence: CDR1 LNHDA, CDR2 SQIVND (reference sequence).

The chain carries TRBV11-2 and TRBJ2-7; 7 bases fit TRBD1. Germline CDR1 and CDR2: SGHAT and FQNNGV. CDR3 length equals 15 residues. V dropped 1 base and J dropped 5; count of bases not matched to a gene: 8. In nucleotides, the CDR3 is TGTGCCAGCAGCTTAGTTAGGGGGCAGGGGAACGAGCAGTACTTC. Amino acid sequence: CASSLVRGQGNEQYF.

This clone was recorded only once. The rearrangement links TRBV19 to TRBJ2-3, with TRBD2 matching over 8 bases. This CDR3 is 15 amino acids long. Losses at the gene ends were 6 bases for V and 6 bases for J; bases not matched to a gene: 11. Germline values: CDR1 LNHDA, CDR2 SQIVND (reference sequence). In nucleotides, the CDR3 is TGTGCCAGTAGGGAACTAGCGGTTGGTGCGGATACGCAGTATTTT. It codes for CASRELAVGADTQYF.

V usage is TRBV21-1 and J usage is TRBJ2-3; TRBD2, the table's D call, was not compared with the DNA. TRBV21-1 is reported as a pseudogene. This CDR3 region has 17 residues. The CDR3 sequence is CASSDPGRRFSPNTQYF. DNA for the CDR3: TGTGCCAGCAGCGACCCCGGGAGGCGGTTTAGTCCTAATACGCAGTATTTT.

The chain employs TRBV19 and TRBJ1-2; 9 bases are shared with TRBD1. CDR3 length: 15 amino acids. Trimming took 6 bases from V and 4 from J; bases not matched to a gene: 9. CDR1 is LNHDA and CDR2 is SQIVND in the germline V gene (reference sequence). DNA of the CDR3: TGTGCCAGTAGCCGTGACAGGGGGAGATCCTATGGCTACACCTTC. Translating it yields CASSRDRGRSYGYTF.

The CDR3 loop is CASSPRGTYEQYF. CDR3 bases: TGTGCCAGTAGCCCCAGGGGAACCTACGAGCAGTACTTC. The J gene is TRBJ2-7, the V gene TRBV19, with a possible D match to TRBD1 (6 bases). CDR1 and CDR2 (germline): LNHDA, SQIVND (reference sequence). Trimming took off 6 bases at V and 2 bases at J, with 11 bases between the two ends. The CDR3 covers 13 residues.

The genes are TRBV6-5 and TRBJ1-1; possible D gene TRBD1, 5 bases. Trimming removed 7 bases at V and 1 base at J, with 13 bases between. The CDR3 has 14 residues. The germline V gene has CDR1 MNHEY and CDR2 SVGAGI. The CDR3 nucleotides read TGTGCCAGCACTCTTTGGCAGGGGAACACTGAAGCTTTCTTT. Protein sequence: CASTLWQGNTEAFF.

The rearrangement links TRBV27 to TRBJ2-2, with D possibly TRBD2 on 7 matching bases. Germline V lookup: CDR1 MNHEY, CDR2 SMNVEV (reference sequence). V was trimmed by 2 bases and J by 0 bases, leaving 13 bases between them. The CDR3 spans 17 residues. The CDR3 region is CASSLMGGGPNTGELFF. The CDR3 bases are TGTGCCAGCAGTTTAATGGGAGGGGGTCCGAACACCGGGGAGCTGTTTTTT.

The chain uses TRBV9 and TRBJ2-7, with 7 bases identical to TRBD2. V lost 4 bases to trimming and J lost 0 bases; unmatched junction nucleotides: 10. This CDR3 is 16 amino acids long. Per germline, CDR1 SGDLS and CDR2 YYNGEE. CDR3 bases: TGTGCCAGCAGCCCGGGAAGCGGCGGGGGCTCCTACGAGCAGTACTTC. It yields the protein CASSPGSGGGSYEQYF.

The chain is built from TRBV29-1 and TRBJ2-1; D is possibly TRBD2 (7 bases). The germline V gene encodes CDR1 SQVTM and CDR2 ANQGSEA. Trimming pared 7 bases from V and 4 bases from J, leaving 20 bases between. This CDR3 contains 15 residues. CDR3 nucleotides: TGCAGCGCCTGGGGGGCGGGAGCCTTTTACAATGAGCAGTTCTTC. Its translation is CSAWGAGAFYNEQFF.

This chain links TRBV6-5 with TRBJ2-5; TRBD2 might be the D (6 bases). Germline V lookup: CDR1 MNHEY, CDR2 SVGAGI. Trimming left V 2 bases short and J 1 base short, with 8 bases between. CDR3 length equals 14 residues. The CDR3 reads CASSYGTLQETQYF. CDR3 DNA: TGTGCCAGCAGTTACGGGACTCTCCAAGAGACCCAGTACTTC.

V and J are TRBV9 and TRBJ2-1, with 8 positions matching TRBD2. The V and J ends lost 2 bases and 5 bases, in that order; junction bases with no gene match: 15. Germline V gene sequence: CDR1 SGDLS, CDR2 YYNGEE. This CDR3 is built from 18 residues. The CDR3 reads CASSVSTSGYSSNNEQFF. CDR3 in DNA: TGTGCCAGCAGCGTTTCCACTAGCGGTTATTCTTCTAACAATGAGCAGTTCTTC.

The J gene is TRBJ2-7, the V gene TRBV25-1, with 7 bases aligning to TRBD1. CDR3 length equals 13 residues. J gave up 0 bases and V 6 bases, and 2 bases lay outside the gene matches. The germline CDR1 and CDR2 sequences are MGHDK and SYGVNS. The CDR3 loop reads CASSRDSSYEQYF. Here the CDR3 DNA reads TGTGCCAGCAGCCGGGACAGCTCCTACGAGCAGTACTTC.

V is TRBV7-2 and J is TRBJ2-3; 10 positions match TRBD1. Germline values: CDR1 SGHTA, CDR2 FQGNSA. CDR3 length: 18 amino acids. Trimming took 8 bases from V and 4 from J; bases not matched to a gene: 18. The CDR3 nucleotides read TGTGCCAGCTCAGAAATGAGAGGGGGGACAGGGGTAGCAGATACGCAGTATTTT. Its protein is CASSEMRGGTGVADTQYF.